These 2 T cell receptor beta chains were sequenced from one sample in a study of regulatory T cells in long-lasting Graves disease. Construction of TCR beta libraries relied on iRepertoire HTBI primers and on Arm-PCR targeting CDR3 regions. From the multiplex PCR reads, TCRdb called clonotypes with MiXCR, one entry per CDR3 protein. This table has roughly 380,000 distinct CDR3 sequences, approximately 15% appearing once. Time point meaning: newly diagnosed GD, antithyroid drugs for less than 3 months. Extracted PBMC RNA gave rise to the TCR library. These same data were also listed under a study on T cells in Graves' hyperthyroidism and ophthalmopathy.

The sample was peripheral blood mononuclear cells (PBMCs), taken at new diagnosis, from a patient treated with antithyroid drugs. Receptors originate from a man in his forties with Graves disease.

In this sample, this clonotype turned up many times. This sequence joins TRBV18 and TRBJ1-1, with D uncertain. Germline CDR1 is KGHSH and CDR2 is LQKENI. V gave up 8 bases and J gave up 0 bases, with 10 bases separating them. This CDR3 has 13 amino acids. This CDR3 is CASSPSLNTEAFF. The CDR3 DNA follows: TGTGCCAGCAGCCCAAGTCTGAACACTGAAGCTTTCTTT.

At least ten counts were recorded for this clonotype. V and J are TRBV11-2 and TRBJ2-5; 7 bases map to TRBD2. The CDR3 totals 15 residues. The ends lost 1 base at V and 5 bases at J; junction bases unmatched: 7. Germline CDR1 is SGHAT and CDR2 is FQNNGV. CDR3: CASSLGPGREETQYF. Here the CDR3 DNA reads TGTGCCAGCAGCTTAGGTCCAGGGAGGGAGGAGACCCAGTACTTC. Supplemented by reference TRBV11-2 and TRBJ2-5, the full variable domain reads EAGVAQSPRYKIIEKRQSVAFWCNPISGHATLYWYQQILGQGPKLLIQFQNNGVVDDSQLPKDRFSAERLKGVDSTLKIQPAKLEDSAVYLCASSLGPGREETQYFGPGTRLLVL.